This T cell receptor beta chain was profiled in a study of graft-versus-host responses after intestinal transplantation. The count of this clone is one. No antigen is known for it. One junction end does not reproduce the germline sequence, and a read error may be involved. Other DNA variants within this sample encode the same CDR3. Libraries were prepared by immunoSEQ multiplex PCR; TCRdb keeps only in-frame clonotypes and omits some of them. The profile shows tens of thousands of clones, around 90% of them singletons. The receptor was derived from a human donor who was the organ donor for an intestinal transplant. Sequenced material: unstimulated CD4+ T cells sorted from spleen or lymph node cells, taken before transplant.

Here the CDR3 reads CASSFSGLAGDTQYF. DNA for the CDR3: TGCGCCAGCAGCTTCTCGGGACTAGCGGGAGATACGCAGTATTTT. This chain links TRBV7-9 with TRBJ2-3; 12 nucleotides match TRBD2. The length of the CDR3 is 15 residues. CDR1 SEHNR and CDR2 FQNEAQ come from the germline V gene (reference sequence).